The 21 T cell receptor beta chains below were found in one sample sequenced in a study of vaccination and CD4 T cells after COVID-19. Sequenced with the Oncomine TCR Beta short-read assay was DNA taken from cultured CD4+ T cells. TCRdb reprocessed the PCR reads via MiXCR and lists one record per CDR3 protein. This sample has under 25,000 distinct CDR3 sequences, with less than 50% found just once. Their cognate antigens are unknown. The sample's treatment: approximately nine-day PBMC culture with coronavirus spike peptide pools or control peptides (ViraFEST assay). Sequenced: cultured CD4+ T cells from blood. These receptors all come from a human donor with COVID-19.

The rearrangement links TRBV12-3 or TRBV12-4 to TRBJ1-2; D gene unclear. V lost 8 bases and J lost 8, with 24 bases in between. The CDR3 totals 15 residues. The CDR3 loop reads CASSPTPGRSGGYTF. Here the CDR3 DNA reads TGTGCCAGCTCACCTACCCCGGGCAGATCCGGGGGCTACACCTTC.

This clonotype has only one observation. The rearrangement joins TRBV19 to TRBJ1-1, with unresolved D. Trimming cost V 5 bases and J 1 base, with 11 bases left between them. The CDR3 length is 14 residues. Germline CDR1 LNHDA, CDR2 SQIVND (reference sequence). The CDR3 reads CASSLRATNTEAFF. The CDR3 bases are TGTGCCAGTAGTCTACGGGCTACGAACACTGAAGCTTTCTTT. Variable domain in full (rest from reference TRBV19 and TRBJ1-1): DGGITQSPKYLFRKEGQNVTLSCEQNLNHDAMYWYRQDPGQGLRLIYYSQIVNDFQKGDIAEGYSVSREKKESFPLTVTSAQKNPTAFYLCASSLRATNTEAFFGQGTRLTVV.

This clonotype occurred a few times. The J gene is TRBJ1-6, the V gene TRBV7-6, with a weak D call TRBD1 (6 bases). CDR3 length: 13 residues. From germline, CDR1 is SGHVS and CDR2 FNYEAQ. V was pared by 5 bases and J by 7 bases, with 9 bases between. In DNA, the CDR3 is TGTGCCAGCAGCACCGGACAGAATTCACCCCTCCACTTT. Its protein product is CASSTGQNSPLHF.

The chain joins TRBV10-3 to TRBJ2-5; D is ambiguous. In germline, CDR1 is ENHRY, CDR2 SYGVKD. This CDR3 is 13 amino acids long. Trimming shortened V by 2 bases and J by 2 bases, and 6 bases separated the two germline ends. The CDR3 reads CAISETRQETQYF. The DNA of the CDR3 is TGTGCCATCAGTGAGACGCGGCAAGAGACCCAGTACTTC.

This clonotype showed up just a few times. The rearrangement uses TRBV27 and TRBJ1-1; D call uncertain. The V end lost 5 bases, the J end lost 6 bases, and 10 bases lay between the germline ends. This CDR3 comprises 12 residues. Looked up from germline, CDR1 is MNHEY and CDR2 is SMNVEV (reference sequence). CDR3 sequence (DNA): TGTGCCAGCAGTCCAATAGGCTCTGAAGCTTTCTTT. Protein: CASSPIGSEAFF.

The chain links TRBV25-1 to TRBJ2-2; 7 bases match TRBD2. The CDR3 has 16 residues. Germline CDR1 is MGHDK and CDR2 is SYGVNS. V trimming: 2 bases; J trimming: 4 bases; junction bases outside the gene matches: 7. The CDR3 loop is CASSERGREGTGELFF. The CDR3 nucleotides are TGTGCCAGCAGTGAAAGGGGCAGGGAGGGCACCGGGGAGCTGTTTTTT.

The CDR3 loop is CASSLSATSGVGEQFF. The CDR3 region has the DNA TGTGCCAGCAGTTTATCGGCGACTAGCGGGGTCGGTGAGCAGTTCTTC. The J gene is TRBJ2-1, the V gene TRBV27; 11 bases line up with TRBD2. The CDR3 is 16 amino acids. V dropped 0 bases and J dropped 9; count of bases not matched to a gene: 7. The germline CDR1 and CDR2 sequences are MNHEY and SMNVEV (reference sequence).

This rearrangement joins TRBV2 to TRBJ2-5; 8 nucleotides line up with TRBD2. Germline V lookup: CDR1 SNHLY, CDR2 FYNNEI. The CDR3 contains 15 residues. V trimming: 3 bases; J trimming: 3 bases; junction bases outside the gene matches: 6. CDR3 nucleotides: TGTGCCAGCAGTGACCCGGGGGGGCCGAAAGAGACCCAGTACTTC. It is translated as CASSDPGGPKETQYF.

CDR3 amino acids: CASSLEGQLLTEAFF. The DNA of the CDR3 is TGCGCCAGCAGCTTGGAGGGACAGCTCCTCACTGAAGCTTTCTTT. The chain is built from TRBV5-1 and TRBJ1-1, with TRBD1 identical over 7 bases. CDR3 length: 15 residues. After removal of 0 bases from V and 4 bases from J, the junction contained 6 bases not matched to a gene. Germline CDR1 is SGHRS and CDR2 is YFSETQ.

This clonotype was seen a handful of times. This chain connects TRBV15 to TRBJ2-1; D possibly corresponds to TRBD1 (6 bases). The CDR3 totals 12 residues. Trimming left V 5 bases short and J 8 bases short, with 10 bases between. Germline V gene sequence: CDR1 LNHNV, CDR2 YYDKDF (reference sequence). The CDR3 loop reads CATSQGGYEQFF. CDR3 in DNA: TGTGCCACCAGCCAAGGGGGTTATGAGCAGTTCTTC.

V usage is TRBV19 and J usage is TRBJ2-7; TRBD2 agrees at 13 bases. The V segment lost 5 bases and the J segment 4 bases; nucleotides outside the gene matches: 14. CDR1 and CDR2 (germline): LNHDA, SQIVND (reference sequence). The CDR3 runs 18 residues. In DNA form, the CDR3 reads TGTGCCAGTAGTCCAAGCCCCGGGACTAGCGGGGCTATATACGAGCAGTACTTC. Its translation is CASSPSPGTSGAIYEQYF. The full variable domain, rest sourced from reference TRBV19 and TRBJ2-7, is DGGITQSPKYLFRKEGQNVTLSCEQNLNHDAMYWYRQDPGQGLRLIYYSQIVNDFQKGDIAEGYSVSREKKESFPLTVTSAQKNPTAFYLCASSPSPGTSGAIYEQYFGPGTRLTVT.

The chain combines TRBV5-4 with TRBJ2-5; possible D gene TRBD2, 5 bases. The germline CDR1 and CDR2 sequences are SGHNT and YYREEE (reference sequence). The CDR3 loop spans 13 amino acids. Trimming took off 0 bases at V and 5 bases at J, with 8 bases between the two ends. The CDR3 nucleotides read TGTGCCAGCAGCTTGGCTAGCCGCGAGACCCAGTACTTC. Its protein is CASSLASRETQYF. The full variable domain, completed using reference TRBV5-4 and TRBJ2-5, is ETGVTQSPTHLIKTRGQQVTLRCSSQSGHNTVSWYQQALGQGPQFIFQYYREEENGRGNFPPRFSGLQFPNYSSELNVNALELDDSALYLCASSLASRETQYFGPGTRLLVL.

The chain carries TRBV9 and TRBJ1-5; 7 nucleotides agree with TRBD1. With V trimmed by 7 bases and J by 3 bases, 7 bases remained unmatched. The germline V gene has CDR1 SGDLS and CDR2 YYNGEE. This CDR3 is 14 amino acids long. CDR3 region: CASATGVNNQPQHF. The CDR3, as DNA: TGTGCCAGCGCAACAGGGGTGAACAATCAGCCCCAGCATTTT. Full variable domain (outside the CDR3, taken from reference TRBV9 and TRBJ1-5): DSGVTQTPKHLITATGQRVTLRCSPRSGDLSVYWYQQSLDQGLQFLIQYYNGEERAKGNILERFSAQQFPDLHSELNLSSLELGDSALYFCASATGVNNQPQHFGDGTRLSIL.

The chain has TRBV6-2 or TRBV6-3 and TRBJ1-2; TRBD1 matches 7 bases. After removal of 11 bases from V and 4 bases from J, the junction contained 7 bases not matched to a gene. Germline V gene sequence: CDR1 MNHEY, CDR2 SVGEGT. The CDR3 covers 12 residues. The CDR3 sequence is CAGSTGAYGYTF. The CDR3 DNA sequence: TGTGCCGGATCAACAGGGGCCTATGGCTACACCTTC.

This clonotype showed up just once. The V call is TRBV20-1, the J call TRBJ1-6; TRBD1 is a possible D gene (6 bases). Germline values: CDR1 DFQATT, CDR2 SNEGSKA (reference sequence). Trimming took off 3 bases at V and 5 bases at J, with 14 bases between the two ends. CDR3 length equals 15 residues. The CDR3 region is CSARGAGTDNSPLHF. The DNA of the CDR3 is TGCAGTGCTAGGGGGGCAGGGACGGATAATTCACCCCTCCACTTT.

The table lists this clonotype with a few counts. This chain links TRBV15 with TRBJ1-4; D uncertain. Between the trimmed V and J ends, which lost 0 bases and 4 bases, there was a span of 9 bases. CDR3 size: 15 residues. Germline CDR1 is LNHNV and CDR2 is YYDKDF (reference sequence). This CDR3 reads CATSRDVRNNEKLFF. The CDR3 DNA follows: TGTGCCACCAGCAGAGATGTCAGGAATAATGAAAAACTGTTTTTT.

This rearrangement joins TRBV20-1 to TRBJ2-3, with 9 bases that match TRBD1. The V segment lost 1 base and the J segment 0 bases; nucleotides outside the gene matches: 11. Germline CDR1 DFQATT, CDR2 SNEGSKA (reference sequence). This CDR3 contains 18 residues. The CDR3 loop is CSARAPTGGIASTDTQYF. DNA for the CDR3: TGCAGTGCTAGAGCCCCGACAGGGGGTATCGCTAGCACAGATACGCAGTATTTT.

This chain links TRBV2 with TRBJ2-7; 7 nucleotides agree with TRBD1. Germline V CDR1 and CDR2: SNHLY, FYNNEI. With 4 bases clipped from V and 3 bases from J, the junction kept 6 bases outside the gene matches. The length of the CDR3 is 14 residues. The chain's CDR3 is CASSVDRSNYEQYF. In nucleotides, the CDR3 is TGTGCCAGCAGTGTGGACAGGTCAAACTACGAGCAGTACTTC.

The chain links TRBV5-4 to TRBJ2-6, with D hard to call. From germline, CDR1 is SGHNT and CDR2 YYREEE (reference sequence). V lost 2 bases to trimming and J lost 2 bases, with 2 bases between them. The CDR3 covers 13 residues. The CDR3 region is CASSFAGANVLTF. The CDR3 DNA is TGTGCCAGCAGCTTCGCTGGGGCCAACGTCCTGACTTTC. Full variable domain (remainder filled in from reference TRBV5-4 and TRBJ2-6): ETGVTQSPTHLIKTRGQQVTLRCSSQSGHNTVSWYQQALGQGPQFIFQYYREEENGRGNFPPRFSGLQFPNYSSELNVNALELDDSALYLCASSFAGANVLTFGAGSRLTVL.

This clonotype was detected once. The rearrangement uses TRBV19 and TRBJ2-5; tentatively, D is TRBD1 or TRBD2 (5 bases each). Trimming stripped 5 bases from V and 4 bases from J, with 17 bases between. Germline values: CDR1 LNHDA, CDR2 SQIVND (reference sequence). The CDR3 extends over 15 amino acids. The DNA of the CDR3 is TGTGCCAGTAGTCTGGGACCGGGGTCGGGAGAGACCCAGTACTTC. Translation gives CASSLGPGSGETQYF.

This clonotype was recorded once. The chain uses TRBV6-1 and TRBJ2-3, with D unclear. Between the trimmed V and J ends, which lost 8 bases and 3 bases, there was a span of 21 bases. CDR1 is MNHNS and CDR2 is SASEGT in the germline V gene. CDR3 size: 16 residues. This CDR3 reads CASVGTWSIGTDTQYF. CDR3 DNA sequence: TGTGCCAGCGTGGGTACGTGGTCCATCGGGACAGATACGCAGTATTTT.